This T cell receptor (beta chain) stems from a study of Graves' ophthalmopathy and Graves' hyperthyroidism. Hyperthyroidism counted as stable given no ophthalmopathy within 18 months of follow-up. Hyperthyroidism patients, all newly diagnosed, had under 2 months' duration and ages of 18 to 65. Orbital computed tomography, together with clinical symptoms, serum thyroxine, TRAb and thyroid ultrasound, was used for diagnosis. Findings of the study overall: Detection in blood was also observed for most expanded thyroid clonotypes above 0.001 frequency.

This clonotype has at least ten counts. Antigen: not known. Using RNA transcripts, the TCR beta CDR3 regions were amplified. Investigators did first-round RT-PCR with HTBI primers, then second-round multiplex PCR. A single record per CDR3 protein comes from TCRdb applying MiXCR to the multiplex PCR reads. The sample has roughly 420,000 distinct CDR3 sequences; approximately 21% are singletons. CDR1 is GTSNPN, CDR2 SVGIG, per germline (reference sequence). CDR3 size: 11 residues. V lost 3 bases to trimming and J lost 11 bases, with 13 bases between them. This sequence originates from a woman in her late teens or twenties with stable Graves' hyperthyroidism. The rearrangement links TRBV30 to TRBJ1-2; D gene unclear. The sequencing sample was made of peripheral blood. The CDR3 loop is CAWSMGTVYTF. As DNA, the CDR3 is TGTGCCTGGAGCATGGGTACGGTTTACACCTTC.